Listed here is a single T cell receptor beta chain. What it binds is not known. This record comes from a study of graft-versus-host responses after intestinal transplantation. Study overall: Every one of the recipients received anti-thymocyte globulin induction and afterwards took tacrolimus and steroids for approximately 3 years. Findings and caveats of the study: The recipient marrow held GvH clones, and some of them showed up first in ileum or blood. Elevated graft-versus-host to host-versus-graft clonal ratios in allografts were recorded for patients with graft-donor T cell macrochimerism. Declining HvG levels early post-transplant were linked to peak circulating GvH clone levels.

The CDR3 consists of 16 residues. Germline CDR1 SNHLY, CDR2 FYNNEI. The V end was cut by 4 bases, the J end by 0 bases, with 16 bases between. Profiling relied on immunoSEQ multiplex PCR, and the TCRdb table lists in-frame clones only, not all of them. The data hold approximately 25,000 clones, with roughly 78% observed a single time. The chain joins TRBV2 to TRBJ2-7, with a possible D match to TRBD2 (6 bases). Specimen: unstimulated CD8+ T cells sorted from spleen or lymph node cells, collected before transplant. This receptor was identified in a human donor who was the organ donor for an intestinal transplant. CDR3 amino acids: CASSVDRLAASYEQYF. The DNA of the CDR3 is TGTGCCAGCAGTGTTGACCGGTTAGCGGCCTCCTACGAGCAGTACTTC.